One and the same sample provided the 6 T cell receptor beta chains below, sequenced in a study of human T cells and chemical hapten exposure. TCRdb recomputed calls from the RACE reads with MiXCR, one row per CDR3 protein. The repertoire holds 65,000 to 95,000 distinct CDR3 sequences, with 6.6% as singletons. The time point is: patch test 2, 6 weeks after DPC sensitization. The treatment: therapeutic diphenylcyclopropenone sensitization with weekly scalp DPC. The material was whole blood, obtained in connection with sensitization to the hapten diphenylcyclopropenone (DPC). The source is a woman younger than 45 with alopecia areata. Some clones in this sample may be carry-over from other donors' samples.

This clonotype was seen ten or more times. The V gene is TRBV27, the J gene TRBJ2-6, with 10 bases aligning to TRBD1. CDR1 and CDR2 (germline): MNHEY, SMNVEV (reference sequence). The V gene end was trimmed by 4 bases and the J gene end by 4 bases; junction bases not matched to a gene: 10. The CDR3 has 18 amino acids. This CDR3 is CASSWVVTGGLGANVLTF. CDR3 coding DNA: TGTGCCAGCAGTTGGGTCGTGACAGGGGGCTTGGGGGCCAACGTCCTGACTTTC.

Many counts were recorded for this clonotype. The rearrangement uses TRBV3-1 and TRBJ1-1, with D uncertain. This CDR3 has 14 amino acids. The germline gives CDR1 LGHDT, CDR2 YNNKEL (reference sequence). V lost 2 bases and J 3 bases, leaving 10 bases between the germline ends. CDR3 residues: CASSQLSSDTEAFF. CDR3 coding DNA: TGTGCCAGCAGCCAACTCAGTTCGGACACTGAAGCTTTCTTT.

This clonotype was counted at least ten times. The J gene is TRBJ1-1, the V gene TRBV12-3 or TRBV12-4; D gene unclear. V was cut by 6 bases and J by 4 bases, with 12 bases left in between. This CDR3 region has 13 residues. This chain's CDR3 is CASRHTDGTEAFF. The CDR3 bases are TGTGCCAGCAGGCATACTGACGGCACTGAAGCTTTCTTT.

The V and J genes are TRBV4-1 and TRBJ2-1; 10 nucleotides align to TRBD2. V was pared by 1 base and J by 6 bases, with 12 bases of the junction left unmatched. The CDR3 is 18 residues long. CDR1 and CDR2 from the germline V gene are MGHRA and YSYEKL. CDR3 protein: CASSQGGGSGGLANEQFF. The CDR3 DNA reads as TGCGCCAGCAGCCAAGGCGGTGGTAGCGGGGGGCTGGCCAATGAGCAGTTCTTC.

In this sample, this clonotype turned up a few times. The chain couples TRBV20-1 to TRBJ1-3, with D uncertain. The CDR3 has 17 amino acids. Deletions cut 1 base from V and 2 bases from J, with 18 bases between. Germline CDR1 reads DFQATT; CDR2 reads SNEGSKA (reference sequence). The chain's CDR3 is CSARGPPSLITGNTIYF. The CDR3, as DNA: TGCAGTGCTAGAGGTCCCCCGAGTTTGATTACTGGAAACACCATATATTTT.

In this sample, this clonotype turned up a few times. This chain uses TRBV5-4 with TRBJ2-3; 9 bases map to TRBD2. CDR3 length: 18 amino acids. Germline CDR1 is SGHNT and CDR2 is YYREEE (reference sequence). J lost 4 bases, V lost 0 bases, and 12 bases had no gene match. The CDR3 sequence: CASSLGGTSGYAADTQYF. The DNA of the CDR3 is TGTGCCAGCAGCTTGGGCGGAACTAGCGGGTACGCCGCAGATACGCAGTATTTT.